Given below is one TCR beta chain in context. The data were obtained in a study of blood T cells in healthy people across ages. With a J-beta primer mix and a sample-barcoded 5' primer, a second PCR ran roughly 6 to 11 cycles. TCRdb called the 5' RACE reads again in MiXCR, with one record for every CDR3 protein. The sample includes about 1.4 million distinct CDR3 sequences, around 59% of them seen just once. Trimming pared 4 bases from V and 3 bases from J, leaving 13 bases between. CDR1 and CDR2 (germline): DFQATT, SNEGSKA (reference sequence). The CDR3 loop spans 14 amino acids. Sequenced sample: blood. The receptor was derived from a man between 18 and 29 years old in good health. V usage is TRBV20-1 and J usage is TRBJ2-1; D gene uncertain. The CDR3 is CSATEADVYNEQFF. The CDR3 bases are TGCAGTGCTACCGAGGCCGACGTCTACAATGAGCAGTTCTTC.